This T cell receptor beta chain was observed in a study of T cell responses to AZD1222 COVID-19 vaccine. Study conclusions and caveats: Epitopes outside B.1.351 and B.1.1.7 mutated regions reportedly drew nearly half of spike TCRs. Repertoires in all cases were sampled only once the peak T cell response had passed. Clonal diversity may have been underestimated in mostly white British donors.

The repertoire was sequenced with immunoSEQ multiplex PCR; TCRdb's copy has only in-frame clones and lacks some. This sample yields about 100,000 clones, of which 87% are seen a single time; 4% to 4.5% belongs to the top ten. As regards this clone: Antigen: not known.

The sequence came from an adult in good health. Sequencing used peripheral blood, obtained on day 0 of MenACWY control vaccination.

The DNA of the CDR3 is TGTGCCAGCAGCCCCCATCAAGGCTCCTACAATGAGCAGTTCTTC. Its protein is CASSPHQGSYNEQFF. The chain has TRBV7-2 and TRBJ2-1; D is ambiguous. Trimming removed 5 bases from V and 0 bases from J, with 11 bases in between. The CDR3 loop spans 15 amino acids. The germline V gene encodes CDR1 SGHTA and CDR2 FQGNSA.